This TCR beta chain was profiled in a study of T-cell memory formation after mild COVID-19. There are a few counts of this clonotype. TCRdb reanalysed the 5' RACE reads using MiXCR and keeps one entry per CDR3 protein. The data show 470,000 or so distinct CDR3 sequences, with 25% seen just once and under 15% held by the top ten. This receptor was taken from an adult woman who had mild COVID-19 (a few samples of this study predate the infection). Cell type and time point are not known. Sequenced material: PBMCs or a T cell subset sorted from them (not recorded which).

The CDR3 coding sequence is TGTGCCAGCAGCCCCCCAGGGGTTCGGACCGGGGAGCTGTTTTTT. This codes for CASSPPGVRTGELFF. V and J are TRBV12-3 or TRBV12-4 and TRBJ2-2; weak D call: TRBD1 (6 bases). The CDR3 length is 15 residues. V lost 6 bases and J 5 bases, leaving 16 bases between the germline ends.